Listed below are T cell receptor beta chains from one sample, sequenced in a study of T cell repertoires in cytomegalovirus infection. In TCRdb, the reads were re-called with MiXCR into one record per CDR3 protein. Among roughly 990,000 distinct CDR3 sequences listed, roughly 30% were seen once. For these receptors, no antigen is known. Here the sequenced sample was cultured CD8+ T cells from PBMCs, taken from culture after CMV antigen stimulation. The receptors here all came from a human donor in good health (CMV status not recorded). Some clones in this sample may be carry-over from other donors' samples. CDR3s include the opening cysteine and the closing phenylalanine or tryptophan. D genes are given only for firm matches. The size entry is marked missing in some rows and otherwise reads once, few, many or a size class.

J gene | D gene | clone size | V gene | CDR3 DNA | CDR3 protein
TRBJ2-1 | - | few | TRBV4-1 | TGCGCCAGCAGCCGCTTCCGGGACGCTACCTACAATGAGCAGTTCTTC | CASSRFRDATYNEQFF
TRBJ1-1 | TRBD1 | - | TRBV4-2 | TGTGCCAGCAGCCAGCTACAGGGGGCTGAAGCTTTCTTT | CASSQLQGAEAFF
TRBJ2-5 | TRBD1 | many | TRBV7-6 | TGTGCCAGCAGCTTATGGTCATTCGACAGGGCCCAAGAGACCCAGTACTTC | CASSLWSFDRAQETQYF
TRBJ2-3 | - | few | TRBV2 | TGTGCCAGCAGTGAAGGACTTTCTAGCACAGATACGCAGTATTTT | CASSEGLSSTDTQYF
TRBJ2-1 | TRBD2 | medium-sized | TRBV28 | TGTGCCAGCAGTGCGCTAGCGGGGGGGAATAATGAGCAGTTCTTC | CASSALAGGNNEQFF
TRBJ1-1 | - | many | TRBV7-9 | TGTGCCAGCAGCCCCACCATGAACACTGAAGCTTTCTTT | CASSPTMNTEAFF
TRBJ2-7 | - | - | TRBV10-3 | TGTGCCATCAGTGTCAAGGACCCACCCATTTACGAGCAGTACTTC | CAISVKDPPIYEQYF
TRBJ1-2 | - | few | TRBV27 | TGTGCCAGCAGTTTAATCGGGGGCGCGATCTATGGCTACACCTTC | CASSLIGGAIYGYTF
TRBJ2-5 | TRBD2 | few | TRBV6-2/TRBV6-3 | TGTGCCAGCAGCTACCGTGTTGCGGGGGGTCAGGAGACCCAGTACTTC | CASSYRVAGGQETQYF
TRBJ2-3 | - | - | TRBV6-2/TRBV6-3 | TGTGCCAGCAGTTACGTGGGAGATACGCAGTATTTT | CASSYVGDTQYF